The entry below describes one T cell receptor beta chain. The same CDR3 can be traced to other DNA sequences in this sample. The data were taken from a study of blood T cell repertoires in COVID-19. Study details: Researchers got acute and convalescent COVID-19 samples from the United States, Italy and Spain. PBMCs, B-cell-depleted T cells, or T cells provided the cDNA or gDNA that made up the material.

Per the original methods: Estimated nucleated cell counts came from reference gene primer amplification. Generated by immunoSEQ multiplex PCR, the TCRdb table keeps only in-frame clones and is missing some. From that table come the V and J calls and clone size; the DNA was used to work out D and trimming. The sample contains 300,000 to 400,000 clones, 75% to 90% of which appear only once. Germline assignment: CDR1 MNHEY and CDR2 SMNVEV (reference sequence). With V trimmed by 5 bases and J by 5 bases, 2 bases remained unmatched. The CDR3 consists of 13 residues. Residents of approximately 25 US areas, aged roughly 18 to 89 years, made up the participants.

Specimen: PBMCs or T cells enriched from blood (not recorded which). J is TRBJ1-2 and V is TRBV27; 10 nucleotides match TRBD1. The receptor's source is a man aged 18 to 30 who had recovered from COVID-19. The DNA of the CDR3 is TGTGCCAGCAGTGACAGGGGGCAGTATGGCTACACCTTC. This sequence encodes CASSDRGQYGYTF.